This entry lists 10 T cell receptor beta chains sequenced from one sample in a study of radiotherapy plus CTLA-4 blockade in lung cancer. The data were produced by immunoSEQ multiplex PCR, yet TCRdb's version contains in-frame clones alone and is incomplete. The sample carries 50,000 to 65,000 clones, about 80% recorded once. Sequencing used peripheral blood, obtained from a patient treated with radiotherapy plus ipilimumab. Receptors originate from a human donor with non-small cell lung cancer whose response to radiotherapy plus ipilimumab could not be evaluated.

The V and J genes are TRBV5-6 and TRBJ2-7; 8 positions match TRBD2. Germline lookup yields CDR1 SGHDT and CDR2 YYEEEE. V was clipped by 2 bases and J by 2 bases; unmatched bases: 12. The CDR3 consists of 17 residues. CDR3 region: CASSFGAGATLPYEQYF. In nucleotides, the CDR3 is TGTGCCAGCAGCTTTGGAGCGGGGGCCACCCTTCCCTACGAGCAGTACTTC.

The chain uses TRBV27 and TRBJ2-5; TRBD1 might be the D (6 bases). The better agreement between TRBJ2-7 and the DNA end casts doubt on the J call. From germline, CDR1 is MNHEY and CDR2 SMNVEV (reference sequence). The length of the CDR3 is 14 residues. CDR3 residues: CASSFDRISYEQYF. CDR3 bases: TGTGCCAGCAGTTTCGACAGGATCTCCTACGAGCAGTACTTC.

CDR3: CAISEAGTPGAETQYF. Here the CDR3 DNA reads TGTGCCATCAGTGAGGCCGGGACCCCGGGAGCAGAGACCCAGTACTTC. The chain employs TRBV10-3 and TRBJ2-5; a weak D match, TRBD2 (6 bases). The germline V gene has CDR1 ENHRY and CDR2 SYGVKD. This CDR3 is 16 amino acids long. V was clipped by 2 bases and J by 4 bases, with 17 bases between them.

The chain recombines TRBV4-3 with TRBJ1-2; D is possibly TRBD1 (5 bases). Germline CDR1 is LGHNA and CDR2 is YSLEER. The length of the CDR3 is 15 residues. The germline V and J ends were trimmed by 0 bases and 3 bases, with 11 bases remaining between them. The chain's CDR3 is CASSQEVRGYYGYTF. The CDR3 nucleotides are TGCGCCAGCAGCCAAGAGGTCCGGGGGTACTATGGCTACACCTTC.

This clone occurred a few times. The rearrangement joins TRBV6-5 to TRBJ2-7; tentatively, D is TRBD2 (6 bases). This CDR3 is 13 amino acids long. Trimming stripped 5 bases from V and 2 bases from J, with 10 bases between. Germline assignment: CDR1 MNHEY and CDR2 SVGAGI. CDR3 nucleotides: TGTGCCAGCAGTAGGGGACTCGCCTACGAGCAGTACTTC. Translated, it gives CASSRGLAYEQYF.

The chain links TRBV11-2 to TRBJ2-1, with 12 bases lining up with TRBD2. J was trimmed by 0 bases and V by 4 bases; bases with no gene match: 1. The germline CDR1 and CDR2 sequences are SGHAT and FQNNGV. CDR3 length: 16 amino acids. The CDR3 DNA follows: TGTGCCAGCAGCTCTAGCGGGGGGGACTCCTACAATGAGCAGTTCTTC. It is translated as CASSSSGGDSYNEQFF.

This chain uses TRBV6-6 with TRBJ1-4; possibly TRBD1 for D (5 bases). Germline CDR1 MNHNY, CDR2 SVGAGI (reference sequence). The CDR3 covers 15 residues. V lost 0 bases and J lost 7, with 12 bases in between. CDR3 protein: CASSYSDKLSEKLFF. DNA for the CDR3: TGTGCCAGCAGTTACTCGGACAAGTTGTCTGAAAAACTGTTTTTT.

The chain carries TRBV7-9 and TRBJ2-5; possibly TRBD1 for D (6 bases). The end of the DNA fits TRBJ2-7 better, so the J call may be wrong. CDR3 length: 14 residues. CDR1 and CDR2 (germline): SEHNR, FQNEAQ (reference sequence). The chain's CDR3 is CASSLGTVSYEQYF. The CDR3 coding sequence is TGTGCCAGCAGCTTAGGGACAGTCTCCTACGAGCAGTACTTC.

This chain uses TRBV6-6 with TRBJ1-1, with 9 bases that match TRBD1. CDR1 is MNHNY and CDR2 is SVGAGI in the germline V gene (reference sequence). The CDR3 consists of 14 residues. With 5 bases clipped from V and 3 bases from J, the junction kept 4 bases outside the gene matches. CDR3 bases: TGTGCCAGCAGTCCTGACAGGGGGGACACTGAAGCTTTCTTT. Its translation is CASSPDRGDTEAFF.

CDR3 coding DNA: TGTGCCAGCAGTTTCCGCGACAGGGGGCGCGGGGAGCAGTACTTC. Its translation is CASSFRDRGRGEQYF. This chain joins TRBV27 and TRBJ2-7; 10 bases align to TRBD1. This CDR3 is built from 15 residues. Germline V gene lookup returns CDR1 MNHEY and CDR2 SMNVEV (reference sequence). The trim removed 3 bases at V and 7 bases at J, leaving 9 bases unmatched.